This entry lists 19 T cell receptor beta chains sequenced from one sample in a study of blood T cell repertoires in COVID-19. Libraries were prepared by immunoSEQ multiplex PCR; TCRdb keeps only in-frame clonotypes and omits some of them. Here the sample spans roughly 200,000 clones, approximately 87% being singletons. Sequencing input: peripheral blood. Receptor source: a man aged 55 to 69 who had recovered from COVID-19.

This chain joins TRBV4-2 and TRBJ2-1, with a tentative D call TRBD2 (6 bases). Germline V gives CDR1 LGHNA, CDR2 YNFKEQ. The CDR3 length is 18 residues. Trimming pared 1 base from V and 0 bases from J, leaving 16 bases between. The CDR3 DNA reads TGTGCCAGCAGCCAAGGCGCTTCGGGGCGGGGCTCCTACAATGAGCAGTTCTTC. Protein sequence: CASSQGASGRGSYNEQFF.

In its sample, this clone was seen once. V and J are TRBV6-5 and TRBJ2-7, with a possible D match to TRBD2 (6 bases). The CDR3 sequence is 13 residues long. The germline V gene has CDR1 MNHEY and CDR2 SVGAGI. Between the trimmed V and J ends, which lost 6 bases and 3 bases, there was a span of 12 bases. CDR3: CASSHGGNYEQYF. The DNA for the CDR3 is TGTGCCAGCAGCCATGGGGGGAACTACGAGCAGTACTTC.

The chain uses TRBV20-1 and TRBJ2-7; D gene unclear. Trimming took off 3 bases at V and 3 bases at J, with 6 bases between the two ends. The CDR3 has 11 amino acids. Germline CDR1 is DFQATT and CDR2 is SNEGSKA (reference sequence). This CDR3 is CSASDVYEQYF. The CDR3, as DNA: TGCAGTGCTAGTGACGTCTACGAGCAGTACTTC.

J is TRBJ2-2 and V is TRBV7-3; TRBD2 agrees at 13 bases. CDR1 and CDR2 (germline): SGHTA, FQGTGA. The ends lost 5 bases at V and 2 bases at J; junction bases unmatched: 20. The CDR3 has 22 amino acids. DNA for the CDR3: TGTGCCAGCAGCGTCCCGCCCGGGACTAGCGGGGAAATCATCGCCAACACCGGGGAGCTGTTTTTT. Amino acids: CASSVPPGTSGEIIANTGELFF.

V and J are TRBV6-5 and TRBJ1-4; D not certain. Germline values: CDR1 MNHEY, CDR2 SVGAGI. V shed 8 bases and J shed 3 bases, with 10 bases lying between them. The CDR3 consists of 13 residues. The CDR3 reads CASLTWANEKLFF. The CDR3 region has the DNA TGTGCCAGCCTGACTTGGGCTAATGAAAAACTGTTTTTT.

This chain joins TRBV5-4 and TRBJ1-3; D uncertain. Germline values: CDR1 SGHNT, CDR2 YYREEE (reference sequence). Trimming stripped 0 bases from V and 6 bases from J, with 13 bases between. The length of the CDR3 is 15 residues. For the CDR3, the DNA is TGTGCCAGCAGCTTGGGGCCCACGGGAATAAACACCATATATTTT. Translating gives CASSLGPTGINTIYF.

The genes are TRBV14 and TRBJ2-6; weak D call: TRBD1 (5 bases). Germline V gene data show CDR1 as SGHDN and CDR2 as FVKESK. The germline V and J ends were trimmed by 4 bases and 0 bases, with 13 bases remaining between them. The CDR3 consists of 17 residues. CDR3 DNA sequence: TGTGCCAGCAGCCGCGCCTGGGGCTCCTCTGGGGCCAACGTCCTGACTTTC. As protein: CASSRAWGSSGANVLTF.

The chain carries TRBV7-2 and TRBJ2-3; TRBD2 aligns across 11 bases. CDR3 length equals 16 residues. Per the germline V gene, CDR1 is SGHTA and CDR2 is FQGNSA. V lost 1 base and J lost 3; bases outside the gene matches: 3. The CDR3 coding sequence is TGTGCCAGCAGCTTAGACTTAGCGGGGGGGACAGATACGCAGTATTTT. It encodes CASSLDLAGGTDTQYF.

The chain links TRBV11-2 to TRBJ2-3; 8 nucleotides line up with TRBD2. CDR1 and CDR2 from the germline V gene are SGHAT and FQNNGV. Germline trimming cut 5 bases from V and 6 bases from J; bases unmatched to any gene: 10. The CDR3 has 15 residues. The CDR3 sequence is CASSGPGLGRDTQYF. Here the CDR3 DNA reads TGTGCCAGCAGCGGGCCGGGACTAGGGCGGGATACGCAGTATTTT.

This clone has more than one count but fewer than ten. CDR3 residues: CASSLVGGHYYEQYF. CDR3 bases: TGTGCCAGCAGCTTAGTAGGGGGCCACTACTACGAGCAGTACTTC. The chain links TRBV7-2 to TRBJ2-7; 7 positions match TRBD1. The germline V gene has CDR1 SGHTA and CDR2 FQGNSA. The CDR3 spans 15 residues. V gave up 1 base and J gave up 3 bases; unmatched junction bases: 6. Based on the CDR3 plus reference TRBV7-2 and TRBJ2-7, the full variable domain is GAGVSQSPSNKVTEKGKDVELRCDPISGHTALYWYRQSLGQGLEFLIYFQGNSAPDKSGLPSDRFSAERTGGSVSTLTIQRTQQEDSAVYLCASSLVGGHYYEQYFGPGTRLTVT.

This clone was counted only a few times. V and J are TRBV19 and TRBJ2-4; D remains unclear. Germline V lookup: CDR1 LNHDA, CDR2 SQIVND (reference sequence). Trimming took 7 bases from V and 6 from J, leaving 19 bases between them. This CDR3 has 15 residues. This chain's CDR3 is CASTPWPESGNIQYF. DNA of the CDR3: TGTGCCAGTACCCCCTGGCCCGAATCGGGAAACATTCAGTACTTC. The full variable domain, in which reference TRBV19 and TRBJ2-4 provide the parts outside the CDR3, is DGGITQSPKYLFRKEGQNVTLSCEQNLNHDAMYWYRQDPGQGLRLIYYSQIVNDFQKGDIAEGYSVSREKKESFPLTVTSAQKNPTAFYLCASTPWPESGNIQYFGAGTRLSVL.

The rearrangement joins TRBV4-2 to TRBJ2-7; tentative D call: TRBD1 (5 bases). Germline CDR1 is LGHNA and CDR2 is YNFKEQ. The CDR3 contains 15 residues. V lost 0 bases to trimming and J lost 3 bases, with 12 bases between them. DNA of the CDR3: TGTGCCAGCAGCCAAGAAAGGCAGGGCTACTACGAGCAGTACTTC. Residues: CASSQERQGYYEQYF.

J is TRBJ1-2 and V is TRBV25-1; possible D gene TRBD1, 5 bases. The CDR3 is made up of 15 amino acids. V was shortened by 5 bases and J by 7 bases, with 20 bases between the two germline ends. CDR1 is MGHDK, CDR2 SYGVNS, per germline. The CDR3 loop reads CASSRGVVDISGYTF. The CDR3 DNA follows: TGTGCCAGCAGTCGGGGGGTCGTGGACATCTCTGGCTACACCTTC.

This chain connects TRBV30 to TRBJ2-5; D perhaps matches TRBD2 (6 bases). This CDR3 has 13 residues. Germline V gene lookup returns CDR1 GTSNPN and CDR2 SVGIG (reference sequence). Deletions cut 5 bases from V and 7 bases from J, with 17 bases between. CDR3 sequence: CAWSMMLGGTQYF. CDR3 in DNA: TGTGCCTGGTCCATGATGTTGGGGGGGACCCAGTACTTC.

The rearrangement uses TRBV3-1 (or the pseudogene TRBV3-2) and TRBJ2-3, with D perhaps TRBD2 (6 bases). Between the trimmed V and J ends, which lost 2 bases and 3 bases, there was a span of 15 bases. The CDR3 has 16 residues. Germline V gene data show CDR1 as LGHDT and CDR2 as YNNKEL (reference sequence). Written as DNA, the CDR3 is TGTGCCAGCAGCCAAAGCGGAGGGCCAATAACAGATACGCAGTATTTT. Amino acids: CASSQSGGPITDTQYF.

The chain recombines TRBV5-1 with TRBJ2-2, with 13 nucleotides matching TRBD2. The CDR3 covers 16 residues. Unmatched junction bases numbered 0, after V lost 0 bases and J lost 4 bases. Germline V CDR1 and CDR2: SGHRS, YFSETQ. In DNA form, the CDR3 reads TGCGCCAGCAGCTTGGGACTAGCGGGAGGCACCGGGGAGCTGTTTTTT. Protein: CASSLGLAGGTGELFF.

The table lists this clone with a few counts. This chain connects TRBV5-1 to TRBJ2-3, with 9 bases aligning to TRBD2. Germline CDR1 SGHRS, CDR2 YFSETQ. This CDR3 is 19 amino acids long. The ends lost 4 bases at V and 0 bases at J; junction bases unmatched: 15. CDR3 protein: CASSPLMASGVGSTDTQYF. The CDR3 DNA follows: TGCGCCAGCAGCCCTTTAATGGCTAGCGGGGTAGGTAGCACAGATACGCAGTATTTT.

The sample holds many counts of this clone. CDR3: CASSESFDQPQHF. As DNA, the CDR3 is TGTGCCAGCAGTGAGAGTTTTGATCAGCCCCAGCATTTT. The chain links TRBV6-1 to TRBJ1-5; no clear D. From germline, CDR1 is MNHNS and CDR2 SASEGT. The CDR3 runs to 13 residues. V dropped 3 bases and J dropped 5 bases, with 8 bases sitting between them.

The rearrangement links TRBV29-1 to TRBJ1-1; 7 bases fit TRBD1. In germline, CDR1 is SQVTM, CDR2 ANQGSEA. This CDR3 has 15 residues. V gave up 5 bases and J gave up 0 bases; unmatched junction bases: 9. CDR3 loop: CSVRLRQGLNTEAFF. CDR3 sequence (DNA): TGCAGCGTTAGGCTGAGACAGGGTTTGAACACTGAAGCTTTCTTT.